Described below is a single T cell receptor beta chain sequence and its context. The data belong to a study of T cell changes during pregnancy in multiple sclerosis. Germline V gene data show CDR1 as MNHNS and CDR2 as SASEGT. The V end lost 0 bases, the J end lost 7 bases, and 9 bases lay between the germline ends. There are 14 residues in the CDR3. The data were produced by immunoSEQ multiplex PCR, yet TCRdb's version contains in-frame clones alone and is incomplete. The table lists about 93,000 clones, around 92% of them singletons. The material sequenced was peripheral blood, taken after pregnancy. This receptor was obtained from a female donor with multiple sclerosis, enrolled in a pregnancy study. The genes are TRBV6-1 and TRBJ1-4, with D unclear. CDR3: CASSEAGQSEKLFF. The CDR3, as DNA: TGTGCCAGCAGTGAAGCTGGGCAGAGTGAAAAACTGTTTTTT.